A single sample gave rise to the 27 T cell receptor beta chains below, sequenced in a study of identical twins. In TCRdb, the 5' RACE reads were re-called with MiXCR into one record per CDR3 protein. The sample has some 250,000 distinct CDR3 sequences, 6.5% seen once. The data also belong to a second study, concerning T cells expressing NK-cell markers.

Sequenced material: CD8+ T cells sorted from blood. The receptors shown here come from a woman aged 18-35 years in good health.

The sample holds many counts of this clonotype. The CDR3 nucleotides are TGTGCCAGCAGCCGGGGACAGGGGGACCAAGAGACCCAGTACTTC. Translation: CASSRGQGDQETQYF. The chain combines TRBV7-3 with TRBJ2-5; 11 bases are shared with TRBD1. Unmatched junction bases numbered 2, after V lost 5 bases and J lost 0 bases. CDR3 size: 15 residues. CDR1 is SGHTA, CDR2 FQGTGA, per germline. Looking up the rest from reference TRBV7-3 and TRBJ2-5 gives the full variable domain: GAGVSQTPSNKVTEKGKYVELRCDPISGHTALYWYRQSLGQGPEFLIYFQGTGAADDSGLPNDRFFAVRPEGSVSTLKIQRTERGDSAVYLCASSRGQGDQETQYFGPGTRLLVL.

There are a few counts of this clonotype. The chain links TRBV6-1 to TRBJ1-5; TRBD1 matches at 9 bases. V lost 2 bases, J lost 7 bases, and 9 bases stayed unmatched. This CDR3 has 16 residues. In germline, CDR1 is MNHNS, CDR2 SASEGT. This chain's CDR3 is CASSEFLGQGRQPQHF. The CDR3 DNA reads TGTGCCAGCAGTGAATTTTTAGGACAGGGGCGCCAGCCCCAGCATTTT.

In this sample, this clonotype turned up many times. This chain uses TRBV11-2 with TRBJ2-7; the D gene is possibly TRBD1 (5 bases). CDR1 is SGHAT and CDR2 is FQNNGV in the germline V gene. This CDR3 region has 15 residues. V lost 5 bases and J 0 bases, leaving 14 bases between the germline ends. The CDR3 sequence: CASSPGASSSYEQYF. The CDR3 DNA reads TGTGCCAGCAGCCCTGGGGCTTCCAGCTCCTACGAGCAGTACTTC. The complete variable domain, with remaining parts taken from reference TRBV11-2 and TRBJ2-7, reads EAGVAQSPRYKIIEKRQSVAFWCNPISGHATLYWYQQILGQGPKLLIQFQNNGVVDDSQLPKDRFSAERLKGVDSTLKIQPAKLEDSAVYLCASSPGASSSYEQYFGPGTRLTVT.

The genes are TRBV12-3 or TRBV12-4 and TRBJ2-5, with 7 bases lining up with TRBD2. This CDR3 has 14 residues. With 6 bases clipped from V and 0 bases from J, the junction kept 4 bases outside the gene matches. CDR3 sequence (DNA): TGTGCCAGCAGGAGGAGCGGGAACCAAGAGACCCAGTACTTC. Protein: CASRRSGNQETQYF.

This clonotype was counted at least ten times. The rearrangement uses TRBV2 and TRBJ2-7; D is undetermined. The CDR3 sequence is 17 residues long. V shed 2 bases and J shed 0 bases, with 17 bases lying between them. Germline V CDR1 and CDR2: SNHLY, FYNNEI. CDR3 sequence reads: CASSERQVAGISYEQYF. DNA of the CDR3: TGTGCCAGCAGTGAAAGGCAGGTGGCCGGAATCTCCTACGAGCAGTACTTC.

CDR3 in amino acids: CASSLEGGSYNEQFF. CDR3 DNA: TGTGCCAGCAGCTTAGAGGGGGGGTCGTACAATGAGCAGTTCTTC. The V gene is TRBV11-2, the J gene TRBJ2-1; 7 bases fit TRBD2. The germline V gene has CDR1 SGHAT and CDR2 FQNNGV. The CDR3 is 15 amino acids. The V segment lost 0 bases and the J segment 4 bases; nucleotides outside the gene matches: 3.

This clonotype has only a few counts. The chain carries TRBV29-1 and TRBJ1-5; a weak D match, TRBD1 (5 bases). The germline V gene encodes CDR1 SQVTM and CDR2 ANQGSEA. CDR3 size: 13 residues. The V gene lost 2 bases and the J gene lost 6 bases, with 11 bases spanning the gap. CDR3 in DNA: TGCAGCGTTGAACAGGGAAGAGGTCAGCCCCAGCATTTT. Translating it yields CSVEQGRGQPQHF. Full variable domain (remainder filled in from reference TRBV29-1 and TRBJ1-5): SAVISQKPSRDICQRGTSLTIQCQVDSQVTMMFWYRQQPGQSLTLIATANQGSEATYESGFVIDKFPISRPNLTFSTLTVSNMSPEDSSIYLCSVEQGRGQPQHFGDGTRLSIL.

This clonotype was observed a few times. The rearrangement joins TRBV13 to TRBJ2-1; 10 bases fit TRBD2. With 4 bases clipped from V and 8 bases from J, the junction kept 5 bases outside the gene matches. This CDR3 is built from 14 residues. Germline CDR1 and CDR2: PRHDT and FYEKMQ (reference sequence). The CDR3 DNA sequence: TGTGCCAGCAGCTCCCGAAGCGGGAGGGATGAGCAGTTCTTC. This codes for CASSSRSGRDEQFF.

The chain combines TRBV20-1 with TRBJ2-7; 8 nucleotides align to TRBD1. The CDR3 has 13 amino acids. Losses at the gene ends were 7 bases for V and 4 bases for J; bases not matched to a gene: 9. Germline V gives CDR1 DFQATT, CDR2 SNEGSKA (reference sequence). The CDR3 nucleotides read TGCAGTGTGACGGACAGGGAGAGGTACGAGCAGTACTTC. As protein: CSVTDRERYEQYF.

The table lists this clonotype with many counts. The chain links TRBV10-2 to TRBJ2-7; 8 nucleotides align to TRBD1. The CDR3 spans 14 residues. V was clipped by 5 bases and J by 4 bases; unmatched bases: 7. Looked up from germline, CDR1 is WSHSY and CDR2 is SAAADI. CDR3 DNA sequence: TGCGCCAGCAGTTCTGGACAGGGCCCTTACGAGCAGTACTTC. Translating it yields CASSSGQGPYEQYF.

The chain couples TRBV12-3 or TRBV12-4 to TRBJ2-1; D ambiguous. V was clipped by 5 bases and J by 8 bases, with 13 bases between them. The CDR3 totals 13 residues. CDR3: CASSPAAIDEQFF. As DNA, the CDR3 is TGTGCCAGCAGTCCTGCTGCGATCGATGAGCAGTTCTTC.

This clonotype has just a few counts. The V call is TRBV12-3 or TRBV12-4, the J call TRBJ2-3; TRBD1 might be the D (6 bases). Trimming took 1 base from V and 5 from J, leaving 10 bases between them. The CDR3 runs 14 residues. The CDR3 bases are TGTGCCAGCAGTTTAGTCTCAGGGGTAGATACGCAGTATTTT. It specifies CASSLVSGVDTQYF.

This clonotype was recorded at least ten times. The chain uses TRBV7-9 and TRBJ1-2; D not certain. The V gene's germline CDR1 is SEHNR and CDR2 FQNEAQ (reference sequence). The CDR3 has 11 amino acids. Trimming removed 1 base from V and 7 bases from J, with 4 bases in between. The DNA of the CDR3 is TGTGCCAGCAGCTTAGATCGTGGCTACACCTTC. This encodes CASSLDRGYTF.

This clonotype has just a few counts. CDR3 nucleotide sequence: TGCAGTGCTAGTGGTGTTGATTTGATCGATACGCAGTATTTT. It is translated as CSASGVDLIDTQYF. V is TRBV20-1 and J is TRBJ2-3, with D uncertain. The CDR3 is 14 amino acids. The germline V and J ends were trimmed by 3 bases and 6 bases, with 16 bases remaining between them. Looked up from germline, CDR1 is DFQATT and CDR2 is SNEGSKA (reference sequence).

This clonotype was seen repeatedly, ten times or more. DNA for the CDR3: TGTGCCAGCAGCGGCTTTGGGGGGAATGAGCAGTTCTTC. Residues: CASSGFGGNEQFF. This sequence joins TRBV7-2 and TRBJ2-1, with TRBD2 as a possible D gene (6 bases). Germline V gene data show CDR1 as SGHTA and CDR2 as FQGNSA. V was cut by 5 bases and J by 7 bases, with 12 bases left in between. The CDR3 length is 13 residues.

The gene calls are TRBV20-1 and TRBJ2-7; TRBD2 aligns across 11 bases. CDR1 and CDR2 from the germline V gene are DFQATT and SNEGSKA (reference sequence). CDR3 length: 16 amino acids. Trimming took 0 bases from V and 1 from J; bases not matched to a gene: 5. The CDR3 DNA reads as TGCAGTGCTAGAGATACGGGGACTAGCGGTTCCTACGAGCAGTACTTC. This encodes CSARDTGTSGSYEQYF.

Remarks on this clonotype: One junction end does not reproduce the germline sequence, and a read error may be involved. The chain uses TRBV9 and TRBJ2-1; weak D call: TRBD2 (6 bases). Per the germline V gene, CDR1 is SGDLS and CDR2 is YYNGEE. The CDR3 is 16 residues long. CDR3 sequence (DNA): TGTGCCAGCAGCGGGTCAGGGACTCCCTCCTACAATGTGCAGTTCTTC. Protein: CASSGSGTPSYNVQFF.

This chain uses TRBV3-1 with TRBJ2-4; D may correspond to TRBD1 or TRBD2 (5 bases each). This CDR3 contains 14 residues. Trimming stripped 0 bases from V and 15 bases from J, with 18 bases between. CDR1 LGHDT and CDR2 YNNKEL come from the germline V gene (reference sequence). Here the CDR3 reads CASSQELYGARGYF. The CDR3 nucleotides are TGTGCCAGCAGCCAAGAATTGTACGGGGCGAGGGGGTACTTC. Supplemented by reference TRBV3-1 and TRBJ2-4, the full variable domain reads DTAVSQTPKYLVTQMGNDKSIKCEQNLGHDTMYWYKQDSKKFLKIMFSYNNKELIINETVPNRFSPKSPDKAHLNLHINSLELGDSAVYFCASSQELYGARGYFGAGTRLSVL.

This clonotype was detected a few times. The chain couples TRBV29-1 to TRBJ2-7, with D possibly matching TRBD2 (6 bases). The germline V and J ends were trimmed by 1 base and 2 bases, with 6 bases remaining between them. This CDR3 is built from 12 residues. From germline, CDR1 is SQVTM and CDR2 ANQGSEA. CDR3 sequence (DNA): TGCAGCGTTGAAGGGACTACCTACGAGCAGTACTTC. This translates into CSVEGTTYEQYF.

This clonotype has more than one count but fewer than ten. This chain connects TRBV5-6 to TRBJ1-4; no clear D gene. CDR3 size: 16 residues. Germline V CDR1 and CDR2: SGHDT, YYEEEE. Deletions cut 0 bases from V and 8 bases from J, with 17 bases between. CDR3 DNA sequence: TGTGCCAGCAGCTTGGAAGGCAGCCCGGCGGAAGAAAAACTGTTTTTT. It is translated as CASSLEGSPAEEKLFF.

This clonotype has at least ten counts. The chain carries TRBV6-5 and TRBJ1-2; D is perhaps TRBD1 (6 bases). There are 14 residues in the CDR3. V gave up 0 bases and J gave up 6 bases, with 11 bases separating them. Germline V CDR1 and CDR2: MNHEY, SVGAGI. As DNA, the CDR3 is TGTGCCAGCAGTTACTCAACAGGGTCGGATGGCTACACCTTC. It translates to CASSYSTGSDGYTF.

This clonotype showed up many times. This chain links TRBV2 with TRBJ2-1; D gene unclear. Trimming removed 2 bases at V and 6 bases at J, with 8 bases between. Germline values: CDR1 SNHLY, CDR2 FYNNEI. The CDR3 covers 13 residues. CDR3 nucleotides: TGTGCCAGCAGTGAAAGGGTCCGCAATGAGCAGTTCTTC. Protein product: CASSERVRNEQFF.

In its sample, this clonotype was seen a few times. The V and J genes are TRBV7-9 and TRBJ1-2; D perhaps matches TRBD1 (5 bases). CDR3 length: 14 amino acids. Germline CDR1 reads SEHNR; CDR2 reads FQNEAQ (reference sequence). The V gene lost 4 bases and the J gene lost 3 bases, with 12 bases spanning the gap. CDR3 region: CASSSTASHYGYTF. The CDR3 nucleotides read TGTGCCAGCAGCTCGACAGCGTCACACTATGGCTACACCTTC.

Ten or more counts support this clonotype. This chain uses TRBV20-1 with TRBJ2-5; TRBD2 agrees at 11 bases. The CDR3 totals 18 residues. Trimming took 4 bases from V and 1 from J; bases not matched to a gene: 14. Germline V lookup: CDR1 DFQATT, CDR2 SNEGSKA (reference sequence). CDR3 residues: CSATLPGLADLRQETQYF. The CDR3 bases are TGCAGTGCTACGCTACCGGGACTAGCGGACCTCCGCCAAGAGACCCAGTACTTC.

J is TRBJ1-1 and V is TRBV7-3; TRBD1 is a possible D gene (6 bases). The V gene lost 3 bases and the J gene lost 5 bases, with 13 bases spanning the gap. Germline V CDR1 and CDR2: SGHTA, FQGTGA. This CDR3 is 14 amino acids long. The CDR3 DNA reads TGTGCCAGCAGCTTGGGGGGCCGGGGAACTGAAGCTTTCTTT. Its protein is CASSLGGRGTEAFF.

This clonotype was detected many times. Mismatch with germline at one junction end may stem from a read error. This sequence joins TRBV13 and TRBJ2-1; 7 bases line up with TRBD1. Germline V gene lookup returns CDR1 PRHDT and CDR2 FYEKMQ (reference sequence). CDR3 length: 12 residues. The CDR3 protein is CASSLGRQGKRF. CDR3 coding DNA: TGTGCCAGCAGCTTAGGCCGACAGGGCAAGCGGTTC.

The genes are TRBV20-1 and TRBJ2-2, with 9 bases lining up with TRBD2. The CDR3 sequence is 14 residues long. The ends lost 6 bases at V and 6 bases at J; junction bases unmatched: 8. Germline CDR1 and CDR2: DFQATT and SNEGSKA (reference sequence). The CDR3, as DNA: TGCAGTGCCCAGGGACTAGCCAAGGCCGGGGAGCTGTTTTTT. Protein sequence: CSAQGLAKAGELFF.